Below, one T cell receptor (beta chain) is given with its context. No antigen is known for it. These data originate in a study of PD-1 blockade in mismatch repair-deficient tumors. About the research overall: All were previously treated, progressing patients with around 12 mismatch repair-deficient cancer types.

Method: immunoSEQ multiplex PCR; TCRdb's copy keeps in-frame clones and lacks some. The sample shows about 49,000 clones, 65% to 80% of them seen only once. V dropped 2 bases and J dropped 9 bases, with 11 bases sitting between them. This CDR3 comprises 13 residues. CDR1 and CDR2 from the germline V gene are KGHSH and LQKENI. General study points: Tumor-resident clones, often absent from pretreatment blood, expanded after pembrolizumab and then contracted.

Mismatch repair deficiency was confirmed in all patients, by PCR or immunohistochemistry. TCRs were sequenced from three patients responding to pembrolizumab. The sequencing here drew on PBMCs, taken before pembrolizumab treatment. This clonotype originated in an adult with mismatch repair-deficient cancer. This chain joins TRBV18 and TRBJ2-1; D not certain. The CDR3 region is CASSPGQGAEQFF. Written as DNA, the CDR3 is TGTGCCAGCTCACCAGGGCAAGGAGCTGAGCAGTTCTTC.